What follows describes a single T cell receptor (beta chain). Its specificity is unknown. The sample is drawn from a study of T cell responses to AZD1222 COVID-19 vaccine. Broader study findings: Seropositive at baseline were only a handful of AZD1222 recipients. Unmutated variant regions reportedly attract nearly half of all spike-specific TCRs. The study sampled repertoires only after the peak T cell response. Most donors were white British and more were female, and clonal diversity was possibly underestimated.

Germline CDR1 SGHVS, CDR2 FQNEAQ. V was pared by 0 bases and J by 3 bases, with 5 bases of the junction left unmatched. The CDR3 has 15 amino acids. Using immunoSEQ multiplex PCR, the repertoire was profiled, and TCRdb retains in-frame clones only, with some absent. The sample shows about 120,000 clones, roughly nine tenths of them seen only once. The rearrangement links TRBV7-8 to TRBJ2-7; 7 positions agree with TRBD1. This TCR derives from an adult in good health. The sample was peripheral blood, taken on day 0 of AZD1222 vaccination. This CDR3 is CASSLAGTAYYEQYF. Written as DNA, the CDR3 is TGTGCCAGCAGCTTAGCCGGGACAGCCTACTACGAGCAGTACTTC.